The rows below give T cell receptor beta chains drawn from one sample of a study of blood T cell repertoires in COVID-19. Method: immunoSEQ multiplex PCR; TCRdb's copy keeps in-frame clones and lacks some. The sample records 350,000 or so clones, approximately 89% being singletons. The source material was peripheral blood. Receptors originate from a woman in her twenties or thirties with COVID-19, enrolled during active disease. The CDR3 runs from the conserved cysteine through the conserved F or W. A D gene is named only where the DNA matches it firmly. Clone size is given for some rows only: seen once, a few or many times, or a class if the clone is expanded.

>TRBD1|TRBV6-6|TRBJ1-5|-
TGTGCCAGCAGTCCAGGACAGGGAGGACGGGGCAATCAGCCCCAGCATTTT
CASSPGQGGRGNQPQHF
>TRBD1|TRBV10-3|TRBJ1-2|-
TGTGCCATCAGTGAGTCGACAGGGTATGGCTACACCTTC
CAISESTGYGYTF
>-|TRBV10-1|TRBJ2-2|few
TGCGCCAGCAGTGCCGGGAGCCACACCGGGGAGCTGTTTTTT
CASSAGSHTGELFF
>-|TRBV28|TRBJ2-5|-
TGTGCCAGCAAGGGGAGGGAGACCCAGTACTTC
CASKGRETQYF
>-|TRBV24-1|TRBJ2-1|-
TGTGCCACCAGTGTCCTAGGGGGTGAGCAGTTCTTC
CATSVLGGEQFF
>-|TRBV2|TRBJ2-2|-
TGTGCCAGCAGTGGGACTACCCCCCCGGGGGAGCTGTTTTTT
CASSGTTPPGELFF
>TRBD1|TRBV9|TRBJ2-2|-
TGTGCCAGCAGCGGACAGGGGGCGGGGAACACCGGGGAGCTGTTTTTT
CASSGQGAGNTGELFF
>TRBD1|TRBV7-2|TRBJ2-7|-
TGTGCCAGCAGCTCAGGACAGGCGTACTCCTACGAGCAGTACTTC
CASSSGQAYSYEQYF
>TRBD1|TRBV15|TRBJ1-2|once
TGTGCCACCAGCAGAGTACAGGGGTCTCTTGGCTACACCTTC
CATSRVQGSLGYTF
>TRBD2|TRBV14|TRBJ2-5|-
TGTGCCAGCAGCCGTTCAGCGGGAGTAGGGGAGACCCAGTACTTC
CASSRSAGVGETQYF
>-|TRBV29-1|TRBJ1-5|few
TGCAGCGTTGTGGGCACAGACCCCAATCAGCCCCAGCATTTT
CSVVGTDPNQPQHF
>TRBD2|TRBV5-4|TRBJ2-1|-
TGTGCCAGCAGCCCTAGGGAGGGTGGGAATGAGCAGTTCTTC
CASSPREGGNEQFF
>-|TRBV18|TRBJ1-2|-
TGTGCCAGCTCATTGAGTCATGGCTACACCTTC
CASSLSHGYTF
>-|TRBV25-1|TRBJ2-7|once
TGTGCCAGCAGTGGGGCGGGCGCCCCCTACGAGCAGTACTTC
CASSGAGAPYEQYF
>TRBD2|TRBV28|TRBJ2-5|-
TGTGCCAGCAGTCTATCGGGAGGGGCCACAACAGAGACCCAGTACTTC
CASSLSGGATTETQYF
>TRBD2|TRBV10-2|TRBJ2-2|-
TGCGCCAGCAGCCCGGGACTAGCGGGAGTCGGCGGGGAGCTGTTTTTT
CASSPGLAGVGGELFF
>TRBD1|TRBV15|TRBJ2-7|-
TGTGCCACCAGCAGGGATCGACAGGGAAGCTACGAGCAGTACTTC
CATSRDRQGSYEQYF
>-|TRBV7-9|TRBJ2-5|-
TGTGCCAGCAGCCCATATGTTACGCGGCTACAAGAGACCCAGTACTTC
CASSPYVTRLQETQYF
>TRBD1|TRBV20-1|TRBJ1-1|-
TGCAGTGCTAGTCCAGGGGGAACTGAAGCTTTCTTT
CSASPGGTEAFF
>TRBD1|TRBV30|TRBJ1-2|-
TGTGCCTGGAGTAGACAGGGGGCGCTTGGCTACACCTTC
CAWSRQGALGYTF
>-|TRBV11-3|TRBJ2-1|-
TGTGCCAGCAGCTTAACCCCCGGGGAATTCTCCTACAATGAGCAGTTCTTC
CASSLTPGEFSYNEQFF
>-|TRBV3-1/TRBV3-2|TRBJ1-3|-
TGTGCCAGCAGCGTACAGGGTAGAGGAAACACCATATATTTT
CASSVQGRGNTIYF
>-|TRBV5-1|TRBJ2-7|-
TGCGCCAGCAGCGCAAATACAGGGTCCCATGGCGAGCAGTACTTC
CASSANTGSHGEQYF
>TRBD2|TRBV2|TRBJ2-3|few
TGTGCCAGCAGTGCCCGACTAGCGGGAGATTTTTCTACAGATACGCAGTATTTT
CASSARLAGDFSTDTQYF
>TRBD2|TRBV9|TRBJ2-3|-
TGTGCCAGCAGCGTGACTAGCGGGAGCGGGAGCACAGATACGCAGTATTTT
CASSVTSGSGSTDTQYF
>-|TRBV24-1|TRBJ2-3|-
TGTGCCACCAGTGGATGGGGGGAGGGGGCAGATACGCAGTATTTT
CATSGWGEGADTQYF
>-|TRBV9|TRBJ1-1|few
TGTGCCAGCAGCGTAGGGACATCCTACACTGAAGCTTTCTTT
CASSVGTSYTEAFF
>-|TRBV28|TRBJ2-5|-
TGTGCCAGCAGTCTCCGTGAGACCCAGTACTTC
CASSLRETQYF